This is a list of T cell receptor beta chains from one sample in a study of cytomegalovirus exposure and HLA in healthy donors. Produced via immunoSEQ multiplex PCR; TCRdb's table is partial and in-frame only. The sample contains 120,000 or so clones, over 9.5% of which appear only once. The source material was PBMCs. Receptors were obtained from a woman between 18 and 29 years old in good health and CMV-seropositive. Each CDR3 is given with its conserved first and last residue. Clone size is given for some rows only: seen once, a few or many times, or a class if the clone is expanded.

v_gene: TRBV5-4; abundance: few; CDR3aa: CASSPAPVAGGQDDEQFF
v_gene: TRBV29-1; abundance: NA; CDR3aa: CSVSGGRIEAFF
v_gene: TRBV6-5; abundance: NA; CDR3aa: CASSPIATGNTEAFF
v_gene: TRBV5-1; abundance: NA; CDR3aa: CASSKNIMAPGELFF
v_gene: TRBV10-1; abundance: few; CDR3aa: CASSPGQGEGEKLFF
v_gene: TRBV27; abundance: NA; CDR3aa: CASSLTRGYEQYF
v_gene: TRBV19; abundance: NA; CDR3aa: CASRLTSGTETQYF
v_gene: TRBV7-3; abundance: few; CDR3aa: CASSPSGRWETQYF
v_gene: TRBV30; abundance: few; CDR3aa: CAWSVPHPASGRFDEQFF
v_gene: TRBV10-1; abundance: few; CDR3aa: CASSWRTGHLMNTEAFF
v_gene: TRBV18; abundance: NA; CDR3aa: CASSPPQGGTGANVLTF
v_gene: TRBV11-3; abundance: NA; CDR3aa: CASSFPGTSGNGELFF
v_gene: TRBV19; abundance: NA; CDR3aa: CASDRGYNQPQHF
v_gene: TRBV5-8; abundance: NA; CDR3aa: CASSPGSREVLSGANVLTF
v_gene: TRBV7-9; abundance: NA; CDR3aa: CASSYGGRNTEAFF
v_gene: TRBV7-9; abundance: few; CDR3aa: CASSEQQGQETQYF
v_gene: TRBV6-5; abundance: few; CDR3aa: CASSLGQYGEQYF
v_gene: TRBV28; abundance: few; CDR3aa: CASSTRSNRGGYTF
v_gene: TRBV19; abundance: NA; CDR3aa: CASSIAEDQPQHF
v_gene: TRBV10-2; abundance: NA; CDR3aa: CASSALAERTGELFF
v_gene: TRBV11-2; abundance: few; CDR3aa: CASSHPGTGELFF
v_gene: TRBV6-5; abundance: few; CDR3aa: CASSSGVQETQYF
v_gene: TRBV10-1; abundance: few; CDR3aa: CASSDSRGYTEAFF
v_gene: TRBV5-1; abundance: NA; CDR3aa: CASSLGRGVAGNYEQYF
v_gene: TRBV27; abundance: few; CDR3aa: CASSFNRGTEAFF
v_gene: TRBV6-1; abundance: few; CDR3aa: CASSDFDIGRDTQYF
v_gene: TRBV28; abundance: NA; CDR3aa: CASSYFEGYTF
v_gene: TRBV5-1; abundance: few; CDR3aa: CASSPQAGGSYNEQFF
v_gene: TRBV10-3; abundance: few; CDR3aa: CAIGLSTDTQYF
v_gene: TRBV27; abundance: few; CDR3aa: CASSLIARLAAQNAYNEQFF
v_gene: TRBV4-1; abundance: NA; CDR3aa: CASSQEGGRVYNEQFF
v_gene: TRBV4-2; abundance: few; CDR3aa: CASSQDRVGVGGLGANVLTF
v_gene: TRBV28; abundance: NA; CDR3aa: CASSVTGDGNTIYF
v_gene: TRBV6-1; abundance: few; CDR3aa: CASSESGLVMGRHTEAFF
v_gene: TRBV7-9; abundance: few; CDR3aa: CASSLMGGRSDTEAFF
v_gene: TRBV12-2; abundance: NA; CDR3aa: CASRVTGTGCYEQYF
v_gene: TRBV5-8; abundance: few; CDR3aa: CASSLYSGKLFF